The rows below give T cell receptor beta chains drawn from one sample of a study of T-cell memory formation after mild COVID-19. In TCRdb, the 5' RACE reads were re-called with MiXCR into one record per CDR3 protein. This sample has more than 450,000 distinct CDR3 sequences, with more than 15% found just once. Sequencing was done on a sample of PBMCs or a T cell subset sorted from them (not recorded which). The receptors here all came from an adult woman who had mild COVID-19 (a few samples of this study predate the infection). Cell type and time point are not known. CDR3s include the opening cysteine and the closing phenylalanine or tryptophan. D genes are given only for firm matches. Clone sizes are given selectively: once, few, many, or a class where the clone is expanded.

>few|15|TRBD2|TRBJ2-1|TRBV7-2
TGTGCCAGCAGCGGGCTAGCGGCAATGTACAATGAGCAGTTCTTC
CASSGLAAMYNEQFF
>few|16|-|TRBJ2-3|TRBV24-1
TGTGCCACCAGTGCCCTTTCGGGTACGGTTACAGATACGCAGTATTTT
CATSALSGTVTDTQYF
>-|16|TRBD2|TRBJ2-2|TRBV7-6
TGTGCCAGCAGCTTAGCGCTAGGGACTAGCACCGGGGAGCTGTTTTTT
CASSLALGTSTGELFF
>-|15|-|TRBJ1-3|TRBV6-5
TGTGCCAGCAGTTACGGGAGGTCCTCTGGAAACACCATATATTTT
CASSYGRSSGNTIYF
>few|13|-|TRBJ2-7|TRBV24-1
TGTGCCACCAGTCCCGACACTTCCTACGAGCAGTACTTC
CATSPDTSYEQYF
>-|16|-|TRBJ2-2|TRBV6-1
TGTGCCAGCAGTGAGCTGGCTAGCTGGGGCCCCGGGGAGCTGTTTTTT
CASSELASWGPGELFF
>few|18|TRBD2|TRBJ2-3|TRBV9
TGTGCCAGCAGCGTAAGCTATGGCGGGGGGTCGCGCACAGATACGCAGTATTTT
CASSVSYGGGSRTDTQYF
>-|11|-|TRBJ1-1|TRBV27
TGTGCCAGCAGTGGGCCTGTTGAGGCTTTCTTT
CASSGPVEAFF
>-|12|-|TRBJ2-7|TRBV5-4
TGTGCCAGCAGCTCTGAACTAGGCGAGCAGTACTTC
CASSSELGEQYF
>few|15|-|TRBJ2-7|TRBV5-1
TGCGCCAGCAGCTTGGAGGGGGTGACTTTCTACGAGCAGTACTTC
CASSLEGVTFYEQYF
>many|15|-|TRBJ1-2|TRBV27
TGTGCCAGCAGTTCCCCACTCCGGGGCCGACTGGGCTACACCTTC
CASSSPLRGRLGYTF
>few|18|TRBD2|TRBJ2-1|TRBV5-1
TGCGCCAGCAGCTTGGCCTCAACGACTAGCGGGGGGGCTGGCGAGCAGTTCTTC
CASSLASTTSGGAGEQFF
>-|14|-|TRBJ1-2|TRBV6-4
TGTGCCAGCAAGCCGGGACCAACGACCTATGGCTACACCTTC
CASKPGPTTYGYTF
>many|11|-|TRBJ2-3|TRBV10-3
TGTGCCATCAGAAACACAGATACGCAGTATTTT
CAIRNTDTQYF
>few|21|-|TRBJ2-4|TRBV5-1
TGCGCCAGCAGCTTGGTGGGGACCGAGACGGGGAGGACTCTAGCCAAAAACATTCAGTACTTC
CASSLVGTETGRTLAKNIQYF
>few|15|-|TRBJ1-2|TRBV27
TGTGCCAGCAGTTTCGTGGGCAGGGCCCTTGTAGGCTACACCTTC
CASSFVGRALVGYTF
>many|16|TRBD1|TRBJ2-1|TRBV7-6
TGTGCCAGCAGCTTAGGGGGACAGGGGGGCTACAATGAGCAGTTCTTC
CASSLGGQGGYNEQFF
>few|14|TRBD1|TRBJ2-3|TRBV10-3
TGTGCCATCAGTGGACAGGGGTGGACAGATACGCAGTATTTT
CAISGQGWTDTQYF
>few|16|-|TRBJ2-5|TRBV4-3
TGCGCCAGCAGCCAAGTTTGGGGCTACGCGGGGGAGACCCAGTACTTC
CASSQVWGYAGETQYF
>few|13|-|TRBJ2-7|TRBV4-1
TGCGCCAGCAGCCAAGGATGGTCCTACGAGCAGTACTTC
CASSQGWSYEQYF
>-|15|-|TRBJ1-4|TRBV7-2
TGTGCCAGCAGCCCCGCCGGGACCTCCAATGAAAAACTGTTTTTT
CASSPAGTSNEKLFF
>few|14|-|TRBJ1-5|TRBV19
TGTGCCAGTAGTATAGGGCAGGGGAATCAGCCCCAGCATTTT
CASSIGQGNQPQHF
>-|16|-|TRBJ1-1|TRBV7-9
TGTGCCAGCAGCTTAGGACCCGGGAGGAGGAACACTGAAGCTTTCTTT
CASSLGPGRRNTEAFF
>-|14|TRBD1|TRBJ2-1|TRBV12-3/TRBV12-4
TGTGCCAGCCGTCCCGGGACAGGGGTCTTTAGGCAGTTCTTC
CASRPGTGVFRQFF
>few|16|TRBD2|TRBJ2-5|TRBV6-2/TRBV6-3
TGTGCCAGCAGTAAGCCGACTAGCGGGACGGGGGAGACCCAGTACTTC
CASSKPTSGTGETQYF
>many|12|-|TRBJ1-2|TRBV29-1
TGCAGCGTTGAATCAGGGAACTATGGCTACACCTTC
CSVESGNYGYTF
>-|14|-|TRBJ1-5|TRBV5-6
TGTGCCAGCAGCCGACGACAGGAAAATCAGCCCCAGCATTTT
CASSRRQENQPQHF
>-|15|-|TRBJ2-7|TRBV10-1
TGCGCCAGCAGTGGTCCTGGGGACGGCACCTACGAGCAGTACTTC
CASSGPGDGTYEQYF
>many|16|-|TRBJ2-1|TRBV7-3
TGTGCCAGCAGCTTAACTAGCGGCTATTCCTACAATGAGCAGTTCTTC
CASSLTSGYSYNEQFF
>many|17|TRBD2|TRBJ2-3|TRBV7-6
TGTGCCAGCAGCTTGGGACTAGCGGGGTCCAGCACAGATACGCAGTATTTT
CASSLGLAGSSTDTQYF
>-|15|-|TRBJ2-1|TRBV9
TGTGCCAGCAGCGTAGCTGGGTACAGCGGCAATGAGCAGTTCTTC
CASSVAGYSGNEQFF
>few|15|-|TRBJ2-3|TRBV12-3/TRBV12-4
TGTGCCAGCAGTTTAGGCCCAGGGGCGGTGGATACGCAGTATTTT
CASSLGPGAVDTQYF
>many|14|-|TRBJ1-4|TRBV12-3/TRBV12-4
TGTGCCAGCAGTCTATGGGGATCTAATGAAAAACTGTTTTTT
CASSLWGSNEKLFF
>few|15|-|TRBJ1-1|TRBV5-1
TGCGCCAGCAGCTTGGCAGGCAGGGGAGAGACTGAAGCTTTCTTT
CASSLAGRGETEAFF
>-|14|-|TRBJ1-2|TRBV6-2/TRBV6-3
TGTGCCAGTTCAATCTCGGGACGTCCCTATGGCTACACCTTC
CASSISGRPYGYTF
>few|15|-|TRBJ1-2|TRBV10-2
TGCGCCAGCAGTAAGGAGGGTCGCGCTGGCTATGGCTACACCTTC
CASSKEGRAGYGYTF
>-|15|TRBD2|TRBJ2-1|TRBV9
TGTGCCAGCAGCGTAGGCGGGGGACCTTACAATGAGCAGTTCTTC
CASSVGGGPYNEQFF
>few|14|-|TRBJ2-1|TRBV6-1
TGTGCCAGCAGTGGGGGGATAGGCTACGATGAGCAGTTCTTC
CASSGGIGYDEQFF
>few|14|TRBD2|TRBJ2-1|TRBV30
TGTGCCTGGAGTTCCGGGAGGGGGAACAATGAGCAGTTCTTC
CAWSSGRGNNEQFF
>few|13|TRBD1|TRBJ1-1|TRBV11-1
TGTGCCAGCAGCCGACAGGGGAATGTTGAAGCTTTCTTT
CASSRQGNVEAFF
>-|17|TRBD2|TRBJ2-2|TRBV15
TGTGCCACCAGCAGAACTGGACTAGCGTCGATCACCGGGGAGCTGTTTTTT
CATSRTGLASITGELFF
>few|14|-|TRBJ1-3|TRBV29-1
TGCAGCGTTGAGGGCAGAGAGTTTGGAAACACCATATATTTT
CSVEGREFGNTIYF
>many|14|-|TRBJ2-7|TRBV10-3
TGTGCCATCAGTAACGGACCCCCCTCCTACGAGCAGTACTTC
CAISNGPPSYEQYF
>-|13|TRBD2|TRBJ2-7|TRBV20-1
TGCAGTGCTGGACGGGGGGGCGGCTACGAGCAGTACTTC
CSAGRGGGYEQYF
>-|15|-|TRBJ2-6|TRBV7-7
TGTGCTAGCAGCTTAGGGGGCGGGACGTCCCGAGTCCTGACTTTC
CASSLGGGTSRVLTF
>-|13|-|TRBJ2-2|TRBV5-5
TGTGCCAGCAGTGAAGGGGACACCGGGGAGCTGTTTTTT
CASSEGDTGELFF
>-|18|TRBD2|TRBJ2-5|TRBV10-2
TGCGCCAGCAGTGAGAGGCTAGCGGGAGGGCCTTACCAAGAGACCCAGTACTTC
CASSERLAGGPYQETQYF
>-|15|TRBD2|TRBJ2-2|TRBV12-3/TRBV12-4
TGTGCCAGCCGCCCGACTAGCGAGAACACCGGGGAGCTGTTTTTT
CASRPTSENTGELFF
>few|14|-|TRBJ2-3|TRBV6-6
TGTGCCAGCAGTCGAGACGGGAGCACAGATACGCAGTATTTT
CASSRDGSTDTQYF
>-|14|-|TRBJ2-1|TRBV15
TGTGCCACAGAACCACTCATGGACTACAATGAGCAGTTCTTC
CATEPLMDYNEQFF
>-|12|-|TRBJ1-2|TRBV7-8
TGTGCCAGCAGCTTAGGGGGGGACGTCTGGTCCTTC
CASSLGGDVWSF
>-|11|-|TRBJ2-1|TRBV7-9
TGTGCCACCATCCTAATCGATGAGCAGTTCTTC
CATILIDEQFF